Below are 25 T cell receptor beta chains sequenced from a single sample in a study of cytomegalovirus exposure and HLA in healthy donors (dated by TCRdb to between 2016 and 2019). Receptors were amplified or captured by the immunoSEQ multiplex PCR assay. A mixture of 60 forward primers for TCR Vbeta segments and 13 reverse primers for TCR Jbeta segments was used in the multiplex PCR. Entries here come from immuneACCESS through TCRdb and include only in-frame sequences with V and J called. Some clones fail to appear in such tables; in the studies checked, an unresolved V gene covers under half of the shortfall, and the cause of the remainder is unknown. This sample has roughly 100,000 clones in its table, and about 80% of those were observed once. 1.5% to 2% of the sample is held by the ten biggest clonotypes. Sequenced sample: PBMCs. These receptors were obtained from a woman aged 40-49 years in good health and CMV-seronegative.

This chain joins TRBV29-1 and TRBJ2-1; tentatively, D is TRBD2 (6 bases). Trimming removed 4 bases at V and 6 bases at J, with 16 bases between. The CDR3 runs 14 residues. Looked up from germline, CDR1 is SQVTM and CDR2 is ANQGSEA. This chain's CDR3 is CSVADGGNPNEQFF. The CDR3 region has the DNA TGCAGCGTTGCCGACGGCGGGAATCCCAATGAGCAGTTCTTC.

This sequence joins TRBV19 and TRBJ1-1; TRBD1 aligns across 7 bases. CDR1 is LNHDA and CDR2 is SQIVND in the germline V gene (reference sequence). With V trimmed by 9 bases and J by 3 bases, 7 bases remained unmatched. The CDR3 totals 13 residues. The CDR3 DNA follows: TGTGCCAGCCTAGACAGGGCGGACACTGAAGCTTTCTTT. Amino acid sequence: CASLDRADTEAFF.

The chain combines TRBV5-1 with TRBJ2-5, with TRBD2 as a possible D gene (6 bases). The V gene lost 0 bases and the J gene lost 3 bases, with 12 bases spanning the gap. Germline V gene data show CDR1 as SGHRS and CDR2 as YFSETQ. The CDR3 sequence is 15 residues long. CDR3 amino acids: CASSLDPGLKETQYF. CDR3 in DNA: TGCGCCAGCAGCTTGGACCCGGGACTCAAAGAGACCCAGTACTTC.

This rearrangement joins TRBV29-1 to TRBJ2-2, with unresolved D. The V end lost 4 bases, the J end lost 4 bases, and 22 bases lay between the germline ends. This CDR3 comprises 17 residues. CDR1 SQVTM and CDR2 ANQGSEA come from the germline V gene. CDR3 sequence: CSVAPTRGRSVTGELFF. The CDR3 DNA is TGCAGCGTTGCGCCGACCAGAGGTAGAAGTGTCACCGGGGAGCTGTTTTTT.

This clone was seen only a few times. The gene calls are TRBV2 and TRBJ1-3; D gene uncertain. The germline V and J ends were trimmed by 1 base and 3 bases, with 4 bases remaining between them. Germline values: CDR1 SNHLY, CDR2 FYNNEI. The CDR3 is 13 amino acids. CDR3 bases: TGTGCCAGCAGTGAAGAGAGTGGAAACACCATATATTTT. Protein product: CASSEESGNTIYF.

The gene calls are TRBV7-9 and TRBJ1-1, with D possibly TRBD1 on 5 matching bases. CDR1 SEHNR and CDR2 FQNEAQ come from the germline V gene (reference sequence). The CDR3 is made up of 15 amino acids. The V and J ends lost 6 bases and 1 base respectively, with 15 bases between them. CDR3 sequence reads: CASRGRHVPNTEAFF. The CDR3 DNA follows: TGTGCCAGCAGGGGGCGACACGTGCCGAACACTGAAGCTTTCTTT.

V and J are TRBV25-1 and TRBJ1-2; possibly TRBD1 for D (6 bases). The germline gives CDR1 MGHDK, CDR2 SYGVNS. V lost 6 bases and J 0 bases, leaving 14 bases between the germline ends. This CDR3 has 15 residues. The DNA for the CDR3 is TGTGCCAGCAGGGAAGGTGGGGGCCCTAACTATGGCTACACCTTC. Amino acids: CASREGGGPNYGYTF.

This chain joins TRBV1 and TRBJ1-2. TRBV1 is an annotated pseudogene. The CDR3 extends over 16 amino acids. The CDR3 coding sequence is TGCACCAGCAGCCTCTTAATGCGGGGTAGCGGCTATGGCTACACCTTC. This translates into CTSSLLMRGSGYGYTF.

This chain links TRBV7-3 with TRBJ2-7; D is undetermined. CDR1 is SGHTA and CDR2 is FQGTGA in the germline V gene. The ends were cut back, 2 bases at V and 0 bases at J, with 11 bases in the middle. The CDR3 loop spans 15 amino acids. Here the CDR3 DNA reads TGTGCCAGCAGCTTATCCCCCGGGTCCTCCTACGAGCAGTACTTC. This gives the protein CASSLSPGSSYEQYF.

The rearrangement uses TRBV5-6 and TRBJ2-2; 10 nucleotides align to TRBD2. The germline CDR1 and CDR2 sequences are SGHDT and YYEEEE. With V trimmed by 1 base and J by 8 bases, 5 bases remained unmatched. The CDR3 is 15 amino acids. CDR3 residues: CASSLRPSGSGELFF. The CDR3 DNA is TGTGCCAGCAGCTTGAGGCCTAGCGGGAGTGGGGAGCTGTTTTTT.

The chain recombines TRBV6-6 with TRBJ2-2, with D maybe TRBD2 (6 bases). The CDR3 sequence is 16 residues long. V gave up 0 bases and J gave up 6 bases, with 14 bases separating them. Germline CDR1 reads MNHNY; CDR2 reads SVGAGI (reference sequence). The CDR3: CASSYSTGTLSGELFF. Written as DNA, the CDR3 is TGTGCCAGCAGTTACTCGACTGGGACTCTTTCCGGGGAGCTGTTTTTT.

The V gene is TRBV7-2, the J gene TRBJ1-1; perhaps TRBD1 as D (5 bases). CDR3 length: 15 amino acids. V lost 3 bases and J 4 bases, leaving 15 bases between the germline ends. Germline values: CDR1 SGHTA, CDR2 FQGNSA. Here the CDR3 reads CASSFRTTGGTEAFF. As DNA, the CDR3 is TGTGCCAGCAGCTTTCGGACGACGGGGGGCACTGAAGCTTTCTTT.

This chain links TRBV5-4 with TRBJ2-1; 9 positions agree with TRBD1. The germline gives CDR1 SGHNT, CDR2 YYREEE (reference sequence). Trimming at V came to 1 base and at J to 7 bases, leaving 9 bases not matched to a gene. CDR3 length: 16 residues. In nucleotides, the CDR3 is TGTGCCAGCAGCTTGCCCACCGGACAGGGGATAAATGAGCAGTTCTTC. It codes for CASSLPTGQGINEQFF.

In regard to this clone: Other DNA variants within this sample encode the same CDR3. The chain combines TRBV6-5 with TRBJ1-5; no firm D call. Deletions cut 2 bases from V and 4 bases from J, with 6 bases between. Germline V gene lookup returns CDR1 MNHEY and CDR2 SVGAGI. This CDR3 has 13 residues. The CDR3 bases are TGTGCCAGCAGTTACACGACTAATCAGCCCCAGCATTTT. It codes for CASSYTTNQPQHF.

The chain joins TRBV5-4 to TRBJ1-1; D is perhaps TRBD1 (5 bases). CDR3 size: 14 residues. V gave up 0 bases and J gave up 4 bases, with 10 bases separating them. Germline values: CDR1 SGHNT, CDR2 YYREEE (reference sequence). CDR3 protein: CASSLEGVGTEAFF. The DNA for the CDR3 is TGTGCCAGCAGCTTGGAAGGGGTTGGCACTGAAGCTTTCTTT.

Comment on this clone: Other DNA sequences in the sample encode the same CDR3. The CDR3 DNA reads as TGTGCCAGCAGTGAACTAGCGGGAGGGCCAGATACGCAGTATTTT. Its translation: CASSELAGGPDTQYF. This chain connects TRBV6-1 to TRBJ2-3; 12 bases match TRBD2. Trimming took 2 bases from V and 4 from J; bases not matched to a gene: 1. Germline V gene lookup returns CDR1 MNHNS and CDR2 SASEGT. The CDR3 spans 15 residues.

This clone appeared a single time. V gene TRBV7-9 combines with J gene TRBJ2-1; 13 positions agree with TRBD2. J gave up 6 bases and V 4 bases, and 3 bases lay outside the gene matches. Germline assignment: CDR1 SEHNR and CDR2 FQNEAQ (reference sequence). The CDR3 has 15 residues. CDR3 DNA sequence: TGTGCCAGCAGCTCGACTAGCGGGAGGCTCAATGAGCAGTTCTTC. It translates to CASSSTSGRLNEQFF.

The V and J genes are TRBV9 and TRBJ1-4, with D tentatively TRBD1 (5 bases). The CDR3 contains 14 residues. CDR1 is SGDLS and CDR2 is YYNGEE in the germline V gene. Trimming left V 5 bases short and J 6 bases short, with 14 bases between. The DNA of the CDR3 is TGTGCCAGCAGTCCGGGGGGGGGTTATGAAAAACTGTTTTTT. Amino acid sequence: CASSPGGGYEKLFF.

The CDR3 nucleotides are TGCAGCGTCGTCCGGGACACCAACACAGATACGCAGTATTTT. Its protein is CSVVRDTNTDTQYF. The gene calls are TRBV29-1 and TRBJ2-3, with D perhaps TRBD1 (6 bases). Germline V lookup: CDR1 SQVTM, CDR2 ANQGSEA. V lost 6 bases and J lost 2, with 15 bases in between. The CDR3 covers 14 residues.

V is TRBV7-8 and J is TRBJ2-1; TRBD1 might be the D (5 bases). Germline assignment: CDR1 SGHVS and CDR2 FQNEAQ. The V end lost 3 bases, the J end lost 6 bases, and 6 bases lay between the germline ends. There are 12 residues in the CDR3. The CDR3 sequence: CASSFRVNEQFF. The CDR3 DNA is TGTGCCAGCAGCTTCAGGGTCAATGAGCAGTTCTTC. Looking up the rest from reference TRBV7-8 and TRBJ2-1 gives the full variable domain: GAGVSQSPRYKVAKRGQDVALRCDPISGHVSLFWYQQALGQGPEFLTYFQNEAQLDKSGLPSDRFFAERPEGSVSTLKIQRTQQEDSAVYLCASSFRVNEQFFGPGTRLTVL.

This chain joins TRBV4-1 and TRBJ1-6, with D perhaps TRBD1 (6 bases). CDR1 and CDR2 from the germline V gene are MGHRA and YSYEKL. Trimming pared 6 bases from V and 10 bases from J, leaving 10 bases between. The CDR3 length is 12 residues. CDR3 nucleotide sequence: TGCGCCAGCAGTCGGGACAACTCACCCCTCCACTTT. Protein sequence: CASSRDNSPLHF.

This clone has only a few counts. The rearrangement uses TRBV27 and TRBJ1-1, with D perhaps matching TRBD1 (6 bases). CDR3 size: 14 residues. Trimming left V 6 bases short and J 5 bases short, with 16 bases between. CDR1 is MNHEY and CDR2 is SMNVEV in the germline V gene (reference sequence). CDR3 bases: TGTGCCAGCAGGCAGGGGAAATGGGGGACTGAAGCTTTCTTT. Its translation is CASRQGKWGTEAFF.

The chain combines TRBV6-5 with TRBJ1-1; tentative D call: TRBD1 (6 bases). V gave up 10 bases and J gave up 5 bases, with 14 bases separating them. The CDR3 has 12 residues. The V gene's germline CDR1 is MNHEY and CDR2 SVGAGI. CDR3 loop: CATREGGTEAFF. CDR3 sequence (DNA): TGTGCCACAAGAGAGGGGGGGACTGAAGCTTTCTTT.

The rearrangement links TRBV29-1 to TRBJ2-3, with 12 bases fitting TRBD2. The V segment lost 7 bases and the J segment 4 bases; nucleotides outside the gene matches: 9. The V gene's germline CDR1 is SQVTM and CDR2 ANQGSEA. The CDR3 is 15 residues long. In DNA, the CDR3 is TGCAGCGGGAGTCTAGCGGGAGGGCCGGCAGATACGCAGTATTTT. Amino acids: CSGSLAGGPADTQYF.

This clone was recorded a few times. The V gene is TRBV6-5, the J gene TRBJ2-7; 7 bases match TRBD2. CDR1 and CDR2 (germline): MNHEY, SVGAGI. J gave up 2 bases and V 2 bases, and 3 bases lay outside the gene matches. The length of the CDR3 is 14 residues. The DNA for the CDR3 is TGTGCCAGCAGTTACGCGGCGGGAGCCTACGAGCAGTACTTC. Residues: CASSYAAGAYEQYF.